This entry is about one T cell receptor beta chain. The trim removed 4 bases at V and 2 bases at J, leaving 7 bases unmatched. Looked up from germline, CDR1 is SGHNT and CDR2 is YYREEE (reference sequence). The CDR3 length is 15 residues. These data come from a study of OX40 agonist ivuxolimab in advanced cancers. Sequenced by immunoSEQ multiplex PCR; TCRdb stores in-frame clones only, minus some. Of 80,000 or so clones in the sample, roughly 90% are singletons; the top ten hold over 2.5%. This clonotype was sampled from an adult with an advanced solid tumor such as melanoma, head and neck, liver or kidney cancer. The sequenced sample was CD4+ or CD8+ T cells sorted from blood, obtained in a trial of the OX40 agonist ivuxolimab. V and J are TRBV5-4 and TRBJ2-7, with 9 bases lining up with TRBD1. CDR3 sequence reads: CASSPPGTGTYEQYF. CDR3 sequence (DNA): TGTGCCAGCAGCCCCCCCGGGACAGGGACCTACGAGCAGTACTTC.